The present T cell receptor (beta chain) was sequenced within a study of blood T cell repertoires in COVID-19. Turning to the study itself: The study drew acute and convalescent COVID-19 samples from the United States, Italy and Spain. Nucleic acid was either cDNA or gDNA, and it came from T cells, B-cell-depleted T cells, or PBMCs.

Per the authors' pipeline: For nucleated cells, counts were estimated from reference gene primer amplification. Only in-frame clones appear in the TCRdb table, and some are missing; sequencing was by immunoSEQ multiplex PCR. The V and J calls and clone size come from that table; D and trimming were worked out from the DNA. This table has 30,000 to 50,000 clones, around 86% appearing once. The CDR3 totals 14 residues. V lost 5 bases and J lost 5, with 15 bases in between. Germline CDR1 SEHNR, CDR2 FQNEAQ (reference sequence). V and J are TRBV7-9 and TRBJ2-5; D might be TRBD2 (6 bases). The TCR originated in a man between 50 and 59 years old with active or convalescent COVID-19. Sequencing was performed on peripheral blood. The CDR3 protein is CASSPGGRRETQYF. The CDR3 DNA follows: TGTGCCAGCAGCCCCGGGGGACGAAGGGAGACCCAGTACTTC. The entire variable domain, with the rest obtained from reference TRBV7-9 and TRBJ2-5, is as follows: DTGVSQNPRHKITKRGQNVTFRCDPISEHNRLYWYRQTLGQGPEFLTYFQNEAQLEKSRLLSDRFSAERPKGSFSTLEIQRTEQGDSAMYLCASSPGGRRETQYFGPGTRLLVL.